This entry lists 22 T cell receptor beta chains sequenced from one sample in a study of blood T cell repertoires in COVID-19. The table came from immunoSEQ multiplex PCR; TCRdb's copy has only in-frame clones and leaves some out. The sample consists of 100,000 to 150,000 clones, 65% to 85% of them appearing once. Sequencing was done on a sample of peripheral blood. The receptors derive from a man between 65 and 80 years old with acute or convalescent COVID-19.

This clone was observed a single time. The chain links TRBV5-5 to TRBJ2-1, with TRBD1 matching over 12 bases. Per germline, CDR1 SGHKS and CDR2 YYEKEE (reference sequence). This CDR3 has 17 amino acids. Trimming cost V 0 bases and J 2 bases; bases outside gene matches: 3. The CDR3: CASSLVGTGGAYNEQFF. CDR3 nucleotide sequence: TGTGCCAGCAGCTTGGTAGGGACAGGGGGCGCCTACAATGAGCAGTTCTTC.

V is TRBV29-1 and J is TRBJ2-2; D might be TRBD1 (6 bases). Per germline, CDR1 SQVTM and CDR2 ANQGSEA. The CDR3 totals 13 residues. Between the trimmed V and J ends, which lost 6 bases and 0 bases, there was a span of 8 bases. This CDR3 reads CSVGQPNTGELFF. DNA of the CDR3: TGCAGCGTCGGACAGCCGAACACCGGGGAGCTGTTTTTT.

The chain has TRBV9 and TRBJ1-6, with D possibly being TRBD1 (5 bases). Germline loops: CDR1 SGDLS, CDR2 YYNGEE. Deletions cut 2 bases from V and 5 bases from J, with 11 bases between. The CDR3 length is 15 residues. CDR3 sequence (DNA): TGTGCCAGCAGCGTGGTAGGGGAAAATAATTCACCCCTCCACTTT. It codes for CASSVVGENNSPLHF.

The chain recombines TRBV14 with TRBJ1-2; no definite D call. The CDR3 totals 13 residues. The V gene's germline CDR1 is SGHDN and CDR2 FVKESK. The V end was cut by 1 base, the J end by 6 bases, with 9 bases between. This chain's CDR3 is CASSQGGWHGYTF. CDR3 coding DNA: TGTGCCAGCAGCCAAGGCGGCTGGCATGGCTACACCTTC. Variable domain in full (rest from reference TRBV14 and TRBJ1-2): EAGVTQFPSHSVIEKGQTVTLRCDPISGHDNLYWYRRVMGKEIKFLLHFVKESKQDESGMPNNRFLAERTGGTYSTLKVQPAELEDSGVYFCASSQGGWHGYTFGSGTRLTVV.

The gene calls are TRBV4-1 and TRBJ1-5; 7 bases align to TRBD1. This CDR3 comprises 15 residues. Germline CDR1 and CDR2: MGHRA and YSYEKL. The V gene end was trimmed by 0 bases and the J gene end by 5 bases; junction bases not matched to a gene: 4. Written as DNA, the CDR3 is TGCGCCAGCAGCCAAGAGCCGGGACAGCATCAGCCCCAGCATTTT. This gives the protein CASSQEPGQHQPQHF.

The chain has TRBV9 and TRBJ2-1; 10 bases fit TRBD1. J gave up 2 bases and V 4 bases, and 3 bases lay outside the gene matches. From germline, CDR1 is SGDLS and CDR2 YYNGEE. The CDR3 extends over 15 amino acids. This CDR3 is CASSPGQGAYNEQFF. CDR3 DNA sequence: TGTGCCAGCAGCCCAGGACAGGGGGCCTACAATGAGCAGTTCTTC. The full variable domain, completed using reference TRBV9 and TRBJ2-1, is DSGVTQTPKHLITATGQRVTLRCSPRSGDLSVYWYQQSLDQGLQFLIQYYNGEERAKGNILERFSAQQFPDLHSELNLSSLELGDSALYFCASSPGQGAYNEQFFGPGTRLTVL.

The V call is TRBV29-1, the J call TRBJ1-2; 8 bases are a match to TRBD1. The CDR3 consists of 12 residues. J lost 5 bases, V lost 5 bases, and 4 bases had no gene match. Germline V CDR1 and CDR2: SQVTM, ANQGSEA. CDR3 sequence reads: CSVQGAGYGYTF. The CDR3 DNA is TGCAGCGTTCAGGGGGCGGGTTATGGCTACACCTTC.

This chain uses TRBV4-2 with TRBJ1-1; D is undetermined. Trimming took 1 base from V and 7 from J, leaving 16 bases between them. CDR1 and CDR2 from the germline V gene are LGHNA and YNFKEQ. CDR3 length equals 15 residues. CDR3 region: CASSQGFAGLGEAFF. As DNA, the CDR3 is TGTGCCAGCAGCCAAGGTTTCGCGGGGTTGGGTGAAGCTTTCTTT.

For the CDR3, the DNA is TGTGCCAGCAGTACCTCCTGGAGCTACGAGCAGTACTTC. Translated: CASSTSWSYEQYF. The chain recombines TRBV6-5 with TRBJ2-7; D gene unclear. The CDR3 extends over 13 amino acids. Germline V gene data show CDR1 as MNHEY and CDR2 as SVGAGI. Trimming took 5 bases from V and 3 from J, leaving 11 bases between them.

The genes are TRBV3-1 (or the pseudogene TRBV3-2) and TRBJ1-2, with D maybe TRBD1 (5 bases). Germline lookup yields CDR1 LGHDT and CDR2 YNNKEL (reference sequence). Trimming took off 4 bases at V and 3 bases at J, with 12 bases between the two ends. The CDR3 has 14 residues. The CDR3 DNA reads as TGTGCCAGCAGCCGCGGGGGGTATGACTATGGCTACACCTTC. Translation gives CASSRGGYDYGYTF.

This clone was seen many times. V gene TRBV3-1 (or the pseudogene TRBV3-2) combines with J gene TRBJ1-2, with TRBD1 identical over 7 bases. CDR3 length: 16 residues. Germline V CDR1 and CDR2: LGHDT, YNNKEL (reference sequence). V was pared by 1 base and J by 2 bases, with 7 bases of the junction left unmatched. In DNA form, the CDR3 reads TGTGCCAGCAGCCAAGGGCCCTACAGGGGCAACTATGGCTACACCTTC. It is translated as CASSQGPYRGNYGYTF.

This chain joins TRBV14 and TRBJ2-7; possible D gene TRBD2, 6 bases. CDR3 length: 16 residues. CDR1 and CDR2 (germline): SGHDN, FVKESK. Trimming left V 0 bases short and J 4 bases short, with 16 bases between. CDR3 region: CASSQEGEVRRYEQYF. CDR3 sequence (DNA): TGTGCCAGCAGCCAAGAAGGGGAGGTCAGAAGGTACGAGCAGTACTTC.

The chain couples TRBV19 to TRBJ1-1, with 10 bases lining up with TRBD1. Looked up from germline, CDR1 is LNHDA and CDR2 is SQIVND (reference sequence). Unmatched junction bases numbered 4, after V lost 7 bases and J lost 5 bases. The CDR3 contains 13 residues. CDR3 in amino acids: CASKGQGRTEAFF. In DNA form, the CDR3 reads TGTGCCAGTAAGGGACAGGGGCGTACTGAAGCTTTCTTT.

The chain joins TRBV11-2 to TRBJ1-2; the D gene is possibly TRBD1 (6 bases). CDR1 and CDR2 from the germline V gene are SGHAT and FQNNGV. CDR3 size: 15 residues. V was pared by 5 bases and J by 7 bases, with 20 bases between. CDR3 DNA: TGTGCCAGCAGCAAGTTCAATGGGGGGGCCGGTGGCTACACCTTC. Its translation: CASSKFNGGAGGYTF. Complete variable domain (other parts from reference TRBV11-2 and TRBJ1-2): EAGVAQSPRYKIIEKRQSVAFWCNPISGHATLYWYQQILGQGPKLLIQFQNNGVVDDSQLPKDRFSAERLKGVDSTLKIQPAKLEDSAVYLCASSKFNGGAGGYTFGSGTRLTVV.

The chain is built from TRBV29-1 and TRBJ1-2; 9 nucleotides align to TRBD1. The CDR3 is 15 residues long. The germline gives CDR1 SQVTM, CDR2 ANQGSEA. V shed 6 bases, J shed 5 bases, and the junction held 13 bases outside the gene matches. The DNA of the CDR3 is TGCAGCGTCAGGGACAGGGTTCTGAGTCCGTATGGCTACACCTTC. Amino acid sequence: CSVRDRVLSPYGYTF.

V and J are TRBV6-5 and TRBJ1-5; 8 bases line up with TRBD1. Germline-derived CDR1 and CDR2 are MNHEY and SVGAGI. V gave up 6 bases and J gave up 10 bases; unmatched junction bases: 8. The CDR3 contains 13 residues. In DNA, the CDR3 is TGTGCCAGCAGATCCAACAGGGGGGAACCCCAGCATTTT. Translation: CASRSNRGEPQHF.

For the CDR3, the DNA is TGTGCCAGCAGCCCCGGGACAGGGGGCCTTAGTGAAAAACTGTTTTTT. It is translated as CASSPGTGGLSEKLFF. The chain links TRBV7-9 to TRBJ1-4, with TRBD1 identical over 12 bases. The CDR3 is 16 amino acids. Germline-derived CDR1 and CDR2 are SEHNR and FQNEAQ (reference sequence). Germline trimming cut 5 bases from V and 7 bases from J; bases unmatched to any gene: 8.

The rearrangement uses TRBV5-5 and TRBJ2-6; tentatively, D is TRBD1 (6 bases). Germline CDR1 reads SGHKS; CDR2 reads YYEKEE (reference sequence). The CDR3 has 18 residues. Trimming left V 0 bases short and J 0 bases short, with 13 bases between. CDR3: CASSLGTATSSGANVLTF. The CDR3 DNA is TGTGCCAGCAGCTTGGGGACAGCGACAAGCTCTGGGGCCAACGTCCTGACTTTC.

The chain couples TRBV4-2 to TRBJ2-7; the D gene is possibly TRBD2 (6 bases). Germline values: CDR1 LGHNA, CDR2 YNFKEQ. The CDR3 spans 17 residues. The V gene lost 1 base and the J gene lost 0 bases, with 16 bases spanning the gap. The CDR3, as DNA: TGTGCCAGCAGCCAAGTATCTTCGGGGAGGCTCTCCTACGAGCAGTACTTC. Its protein product is CASSQVSSGRLSYEQYF.

The chain recombines TRBV4-1 with TRBJ1-5; the match to TRBD1 covers 7 bases. CDR1 and CDR2 from the germline V gene are MGHRA and YSYEKL. The CDR3 spans 11 residues. V gave up 11 bases and J gave up 11 bases; unmatched junction bases: 9. The CDR3 spells CARDRPPTQHF. Written as DNA, the CDR3 is TGCGCCCGGGACAGACCACCGACCCAGCATTTT.

The chain is built from TRBV7-8 and TRBJ1-4; D is unclear. Between the trimmed V and J ends, which lost 3 bases and 4 bases, there was a span of 15 bases. The CDR3 runs 16 residues. Germline V gene data show CDR1 as SGHVS and CDR2 as FQNEAQ. CDR3 in DNA: TGTGCCAGCAGCTTTTTGCGCATACGCGTTAATGAAAAACTGTTTTTT. Its translation is CASSFLRIRVNEKLFF.

The chain is built from TRBV4-1 and TRBJ1-5; possibly TRBD1 for D (5 bases). V was pared by 4 bases and J by 6 bases, with 13 bases between. Germline V lookup: CDR1 MGHRA, CDR2 YSYEKL. The CDR3 runs 14 residues. The CDR3 protein is CASSPVQGGQPQHF. The CDR3 DNA reads TGCGCCAGCAGCCCGGTCCAGGGAGGTCAGCCCCAGCATTTT.